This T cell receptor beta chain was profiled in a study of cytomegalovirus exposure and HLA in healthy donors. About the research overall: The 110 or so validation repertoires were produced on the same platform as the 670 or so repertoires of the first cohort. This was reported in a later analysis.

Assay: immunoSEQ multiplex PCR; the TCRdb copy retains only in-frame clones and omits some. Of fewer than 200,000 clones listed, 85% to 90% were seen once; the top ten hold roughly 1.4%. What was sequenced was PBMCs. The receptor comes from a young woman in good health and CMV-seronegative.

The chain's CDR3 is CASRKNRDTHNEQFF. The CDR3 bases are TGCGCCAGCAGAAAGAACCGGGACACACACAATGAGCAGTTCTTC. J is TRBJ2-1 and V is TRBV5-1, with D maybe TRBD1 (6 bases). The V and J ends lost 5 bases and 5 bases respectively, with 17 bases between them. This CDR3 region has 15 residues. CDR1 SGHRS and CDR2 YFSETQ come from the germline V gene.